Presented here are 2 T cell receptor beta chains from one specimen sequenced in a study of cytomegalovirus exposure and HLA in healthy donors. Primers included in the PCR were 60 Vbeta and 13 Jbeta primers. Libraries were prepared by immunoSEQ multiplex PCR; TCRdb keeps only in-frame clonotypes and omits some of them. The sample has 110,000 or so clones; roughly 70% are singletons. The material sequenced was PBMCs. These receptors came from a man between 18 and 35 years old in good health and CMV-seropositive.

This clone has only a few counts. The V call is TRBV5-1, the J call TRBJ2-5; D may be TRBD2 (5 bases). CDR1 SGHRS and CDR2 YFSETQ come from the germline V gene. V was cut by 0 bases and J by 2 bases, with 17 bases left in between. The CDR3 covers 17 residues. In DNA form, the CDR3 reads TGCGCCAGCAGCTTGGGGGCGGGCGCGGCAGTTCAAGAGACCCAGTACTTC. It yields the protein CASSLGAGAAVQETQYF.

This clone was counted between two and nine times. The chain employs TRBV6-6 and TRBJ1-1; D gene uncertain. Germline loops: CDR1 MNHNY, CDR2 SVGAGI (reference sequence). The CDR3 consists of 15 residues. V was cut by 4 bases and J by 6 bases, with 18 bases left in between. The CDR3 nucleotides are TGTGCCAGCAGTTCCGTGGACCGTGGAGGGTCTGAAGCTTTCTTT. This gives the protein CASSSVDRGGSEAFF.